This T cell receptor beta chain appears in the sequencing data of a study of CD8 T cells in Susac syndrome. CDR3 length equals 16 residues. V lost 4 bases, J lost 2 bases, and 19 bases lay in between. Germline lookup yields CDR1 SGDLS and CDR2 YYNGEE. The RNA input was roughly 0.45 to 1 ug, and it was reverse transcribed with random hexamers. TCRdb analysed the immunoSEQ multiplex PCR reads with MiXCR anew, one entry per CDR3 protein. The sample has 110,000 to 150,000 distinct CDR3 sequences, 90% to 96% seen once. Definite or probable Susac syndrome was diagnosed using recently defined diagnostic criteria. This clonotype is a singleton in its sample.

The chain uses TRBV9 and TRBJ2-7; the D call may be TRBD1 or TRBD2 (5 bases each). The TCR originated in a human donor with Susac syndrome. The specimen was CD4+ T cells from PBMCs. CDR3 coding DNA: TGTGCCAGCAGCATAGGGGCCTCCGGGGCCCCCTACGAGCAGTACTTC. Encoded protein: CASSIGASGAPYEQYF.